Presented here are 3 T cell receptor beta chains from one specimen sequenced in a study of T cell changes during pregnancy in multiple sclerosis. Assay: immunoSEQ multiplex PCR; the TCRdb copy retains only in-frame clones and omits some. The repertoire consists of about 36,000 clones, with 70% to 90% occurring once and the leading ten covering 0.45% to 0.6%. The source material was CD4+ T cells from peripheral blood mononuclear cells, sampled in the first trimester of pregnancy. These receptors were taken from a female donor with multiple sclerosis, enrolled in a pregnancy study.

The V call is TRBV9, the J call TRBJ2-1, with 8 bases fitting TRBD1. Per germline, CDR1 SGDLS and CDR2 YYNGEE. With 4 bases clipped from V and 4 bases from J, the junction kept 13 bases outside the gene matches. This CDR3 spans 17 amino acids. CDR3 sequence (DNA): TGTGCCAGCAGCCCGGGACAGGTTGGCCCCCTTTACAATGAGCAGTTCTTC. Translated: CASSPGQVGPLYNEQFF.

J is TRBJ2-7 and V is TRBV5-1; the D gene is possibly TRBD1 (5 bases). The CDR3 is made up of 16 amino acids. V was shortened by 0 bases and J by 2 bases, with 15 bases between the two germline ends. The germline CDR1 and CDR2 sequences are SGHRS and YFSETQ. In DNA, the CDR3 is TGCGCCAGCAGCTTGGGATCGAACAGGCCAACCTACGAGCAGTACTTC. Protein sequence: CASSLGSNRPTYEQYF. Complete variable domain (other parts from reference TRBV5-1 and TRBJ2-7): KAGVTQTPRYLIKTRGQQVTLSCSPISGHRSVSWYQQTPGQGLQFLFEYFSETQRNKGNFPGRFSGRQFSNSRSEMNVSTLELGDSALYLCASSLGSNRPTYEQYFGPGTRLTVT.

In nucleotides, the CDR3 is TGTGCCAGCAGTTACTCCAGAGATACGCAGTATTTT. It translates to CASSYSRDTQYF. This chain links TRBV6-6 with TRBJ2-3; no definite D call. V was cut by 0 bases and J by 5 bases, with 3 bases left in between. Germline V gene sequence: CDR1 MNHNY, CDR2 SVGAGI (reference sequence). The CDR3 covers 12 residues.